This T cell receptor beta chain was captured in a study of cytomegalovirus exposure and HLA in healthy donors. Background on the study: Among the 370 or so donors who were genotyped, about 86% fell in the genetic ancestry cluster that is associated with self-reported Caucasian donors. Findings of the study overall: Among the CMV-associated chains, a few were confirmed in vitro as specific for CMV antigens.

The trim removed 7 bases at V and 1 base at J, leaving 1 base unmatched. CDR1 and CDR2 from the germline V gene are SEHNR and FQNEAQ (reference sequence). The CDR3 extends over 13 amino acids. 60 Vbeta and 13 Jbeta primers were used in PCR. The data were produced by immunoSEQ multiplex PCR, yet TCRdb's version contains in-frame clones alone and is incomplete. The sample yields 55,000 to 65,000 clones, roughly 87% seen once. Note on this clone: The antigen remains undetermined.

The V call is TRBV7-9, the J call TRBJ2-1; 7 nucleotides agree with TRBD2. The sequenced sample was PBMCs. The TCR comes from a female donor in good health and CMV-seronegative. CDR3: CASTLASYNEQFF. The CDR3 DNA follows: TGTGCCAGCACACTAGCGTCCTACAATGAGCAGTTCTTC.